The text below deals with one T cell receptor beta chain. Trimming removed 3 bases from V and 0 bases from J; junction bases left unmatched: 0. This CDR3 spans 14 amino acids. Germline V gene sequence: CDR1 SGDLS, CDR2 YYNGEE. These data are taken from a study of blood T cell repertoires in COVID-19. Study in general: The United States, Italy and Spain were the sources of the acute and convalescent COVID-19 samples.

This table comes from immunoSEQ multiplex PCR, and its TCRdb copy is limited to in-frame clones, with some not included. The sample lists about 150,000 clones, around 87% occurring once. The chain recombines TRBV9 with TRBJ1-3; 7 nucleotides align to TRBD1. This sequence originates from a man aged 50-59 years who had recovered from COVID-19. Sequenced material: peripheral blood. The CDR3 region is CASSGQGSGNTIYF. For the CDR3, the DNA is TGTGCCAGCAGCGGACAGGGCTCTGGAAACACCATATATTTT.